This paragraph covers one T cell receptor beta chain sequence. V was clipped by 5 bases and J by 4 bases; unmatched bases: 1. This CDR3 has 13 residues. Germline CDR1 SEHNR, CDR2 FQNEAQ (reference sequence). The sample belongs to a study of blood T cell repertoires in COVID-19. Study as a whole: Sources were T cells, B-cell-depleted T cells, or PBMCs; the material itself was cDNA or gDNA.

Assay used: immunoSEQ multiplex PCR; TCRdb lists only in-frame clones, some missing. Among about 120,000 clones listed, approximately 80% were seen once. This TCR was recovered from a man in his 70s with acute or convalescent COVID-19. The rearrangement uses TRBV7-9 and TRBJ1-5; 8 nucleotides match TRBD1. Sequenced: peripheral blood. DNA of the CDR3: TGTGCCAGCAGCAGACAGGGGAATCAGCCCCAGCATTTT. It translates to CASSRQGNQPQHF. Together with reference TRBV7-9 and TRBJ1-5, the CDR3 gives the full variable domain: DTGVSQNPRHKITKRGQNVTFRCDPISEHNRLYWYRQTLGQGPEFLTYFQNEAQLEKSRLLSDRFSAERPKGSFSTLEIQRTEQGDSAMYLCASSRQGNQPQHFGDGTRLSIL.